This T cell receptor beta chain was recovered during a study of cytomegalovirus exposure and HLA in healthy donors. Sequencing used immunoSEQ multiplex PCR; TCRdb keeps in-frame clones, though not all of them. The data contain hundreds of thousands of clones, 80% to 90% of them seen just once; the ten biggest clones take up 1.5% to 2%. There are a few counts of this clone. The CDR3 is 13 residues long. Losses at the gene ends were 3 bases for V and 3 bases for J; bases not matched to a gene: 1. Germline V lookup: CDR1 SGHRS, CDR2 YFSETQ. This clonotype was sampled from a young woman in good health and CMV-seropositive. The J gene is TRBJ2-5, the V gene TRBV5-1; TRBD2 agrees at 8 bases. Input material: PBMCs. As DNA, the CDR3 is TGCGCCAGCAGCTCCGGGGGGGAAGAGACCCAGTACTTC. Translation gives CASSSGGEETQYF.